This T cell receptor beta chain was identified during a study of PD-L1 blockade in urothelial cancer. The overall study: Blood gave a median around 150,000 T cells.

The V gene end was trimmed by 3 bases and the J gene end by 2 bases; junction bases not matched to a gene: 0. Germline V gene lookup returns CDR1 SGHTA and CDR2 FQGTGA. The CDR3 sequence is 15 residues long. Each PCR contained spiked-in synthetic TCR analog templates. Sequenced by immunoSEQ multiplex PCR; TCRdb stores in-frame clones only, minus some. The sample has approximately 25,000 clones; 82% are singletons. Time point defined: peripheral blood 6 weeks after treatment start. This chain uses TRBV7-3 with TRBJ2-7, with 14 bases aligning to TRBD2. This clonotype was obtained from a man in his 70s with urothelial cancer. Sequenced material: PBMCs, taken around atezolizumab (anti-PD-L1) treatment. The DNA for the CDR3 is TGTGCCAGCAGCTTGGGACTAGCGGGAGCCTACGAGCAGTACTTC. Protein product: CASSLGLAGAYEQYF.